This T cell receptor (beta chain) was captured by sequencing in a study of T cell responses to AZD1222 COVID-19 vaccine. The repertoire was sequenced with immunoSEQ multiplex PCR; TCRdb's copy has only in-frame clones and lacks some. The table records some 110,000 clones, approximately 85% of them present only once. CDR1 MDHEN and CDR2 SYDVKM come from the germline V gene. With 8 bases removed from V and 5 bases from J, the gap between germline ends came to 19 bases. The CDR3 totals 14 residues. The clonotype originates from an adult who received the AZD1222 COVID-19 vaccine. Sequenced here: peripheral blood, sampled 28 days after the second AZD1222 dose. The rearrangement uses TRBV28 and TRBJ2-7; D is perhaps TRBD1 or TRBD2 (6 bases each). CDR3 region: CASPPRGRGNEQYF. CDR3 coding DNA: TGTGCCAGCCCTCCCCGGGGGCGCGGGAACGAGCAGTACTTC.